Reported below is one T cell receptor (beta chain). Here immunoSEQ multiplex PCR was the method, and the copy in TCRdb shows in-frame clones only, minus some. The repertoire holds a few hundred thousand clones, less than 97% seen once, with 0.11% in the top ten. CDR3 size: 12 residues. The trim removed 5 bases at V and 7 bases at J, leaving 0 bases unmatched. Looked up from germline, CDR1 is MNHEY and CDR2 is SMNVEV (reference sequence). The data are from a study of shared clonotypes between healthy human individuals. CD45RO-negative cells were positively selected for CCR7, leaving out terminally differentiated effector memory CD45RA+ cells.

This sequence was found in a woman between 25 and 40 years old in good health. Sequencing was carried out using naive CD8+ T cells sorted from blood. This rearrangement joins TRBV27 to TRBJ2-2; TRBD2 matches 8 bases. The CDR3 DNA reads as TGTGCCAGCAGTCGGGGGGGCGGGGAGCTGTTTTTT. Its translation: CASSRGGGELFF.